This TCR beta chain stems from a study of blood T cell repertoires in COVID-19 (dated by TCRdb to 2019 to 2021). Broadly, across the study: Collaborator samples came from the United States, Italy and Spain and covered acute and convalescent phases of COVID-19. The prospective study material was composed of cDNA or gDNA derived from T cells, B-cell-depleted T cells, or PBMCs. The dataset comprised deeply sampled blood TCRbeta repertoires from subjects exposed to, actively infected with, or recovered from COVID-19. A freely available public database, intended as a resource for researchers studying the immune response to SARS-CoV-2, is where the repertoires were released. The samples were drawn from the first 160 participants of the ongoing ImmuneRACE study and from over 950 subjects provided by 6 global collaborators. Nearly every sample came with metadata listing a de-identified subject ID, COVID-19 status, age in years and sex. HLA class I and class II types, where available, came from metadata supplied by the sample provider rather than from assay-based typing. What the research found in general, with its limitations: The quantity of clinical and demographic metadata differed by source and by participant and was supplied without curation.

Whole blood was collected in K2EDTA tubes by collaborating institutions according to the institutions' own protocols. Collaborator samples were shipped for TCRbeta analysis as frozen whole blood, isolated PBMCs, or DNA extracted from either sample type. To note about this clone: The antigen it recognizes is unknown. Per-nucleotide qualities are absent, and no much larger clonotype sits a single base away.

CDR3 length: 13 amino acids, cysteine to phenylalanine. Only the CDR3 region is kept as DNA, spanning 39 bases read in frame from base 1. The immunoSEQ Assay, a bias-controlled multiplex PCR, was used to amplify TCRbeta CDR3 regions from genomic DNA. On the authors' methods: The number of nucleated cells in each sample was estimated from the amplification of reference gene primers within the assay. Sequence reads were collapsed and filtered to measure the absolute abundance of every unique TCRbeta CDR3 rearrangement. Productive Simpson clonality was computed per sample as the square root of Simpson's diversity index over productive rearrangements. TCRdb obtained this table from immuneACCESS and retained in-frame rearrangements with V and J assigned. These tables miss some clones; where compared with another copy, unresolved V genes account for less than half of the shortfall, and the remainder is unexplained. V and J calls and clone size come straight from that table; D and trimming were deduced from the DNA. A total of fewer than 35,000 clones appear in this sample, 80% to 90% of them only once. Together, the top ten hold about 23% of the sample.

Sequenced material: peripheral blood. The chain is made from TRBV21-1 and TRBJ2-7; TRBD1 is the table's D call and was not checked against the DNA. TRBV21-1 counts as a pseudogene. The sequence derives from an elderly woman with active or convalescent COVID-19. DNA sequence: TGTGCCAGCAGCAAAACCAGGAACTACGAGCAGTACTTC. It codes for CASSKTRNYEQYF.